One sample yielded the 9 T cell receptor beta chains listed below, sequenced in a study of cytomegalovirus exposure and HLA in healthy donors. Clones were read by immunoSEQ multiplex PCR, and TCRdb kept only the in-frame ones, dropping some. The table shows about 350,000 clones, with approximately 90% occurring only once. The specimen was PBMCs. These receptors came from a woman in her twenties or thirties in good health and CMV-seropositive.

The rearrangement uses TRBV4-2 and TRBJ1-2; TRBD1 matches at 12 bases. From germline, CDR1 is LGHNA and CDR2 YNFKEQ. The CDR3 runs 16 residues. The trim removed 3 bases at V and 4 bases at J, leaving 6 bases unmatched. The CDR3 bases are TGTGCCAGCAGCCAGAGCCTGGGACAGGGGGCCTATGGCTACACCTTC. Translated: CASSQSLGQGAYGYTF.

The chain links TRBV4-1 to TRBJ2-7, with TRBD1 identical over 7 bases. The CDR3 spans 13 residues. From germline, CDR1 is MGHRA and CDR2 YSYEKL. After removal of 5 bases from V and 2 bases from J, the junction contained 3 bases not matched to a gene. CDR3 coding DNA: TGCGCCAGCAGCTGGGACAGCACCTACGAGCAGTACTTC. This sequence encodes CASSWDSTYEQYF.

V is TRBV4-2 and J is TRBJ1-2, with 7 bases fitting TRBD1. The length of the CDR3 is 15 residues. CDR1 is LGHNA and CDR2 is YNFKEQ in the germline V gene. V dropped 0 bases and J dropped 7; count of bases not matched to a gene: 8. CDR3 in amino acids: CASSQDSQGSSGYTF. CDR3 sequence (DNA): TGTGCCAGCAGCCAAGACTCACAGGGGAGCAGTGGCTACACCTTC.

The gene calls are TRBV5-1 and TRBJ2-7, with TRBD1 as a possible D gene (5 bases). CDR1 and CDR2 from the germline V gene are SGHRS and YFSETQ. The CDR3 covers 15 residues. Trimming took off 0 bases at V and 3 bases at J, with 13 bases between the two ends. CDR3 sequence reads: CASSLVLGQGYEQYF. The CDR3 DNA reads as TGCGCCAGCAGCTTGGTGTTAGGTCAGGGCTACGAGCAGTACTTC.

As for this clone: The same CDR3 arises from other DNA sequences in this sample as well. The chain is built from TRBV27 and TRBJ2-7; tentatively, D is TRBD2 (6 bases). This CDR3 region has 13 residues. Trimming removed 6 bases from V and 2 bases from J, with 11 bases in between. Germline-derived CDR1 and CDR2 are MNHEY and SMNVEV (reference sequence). The CDR3 loop reads CASRSGLTYEQYF. In nucleotides, the CDR3 is TGTGCCAGCAGGAGCGGACTAACCTACGAGCAGTACTTC.

V and J are TRBV2 and TRBJ1-2; 7 nucleotides align to TRBD1. Germline V gene lookup returns CDR1 SNHLY and CDR2 FYNNEI. The CDR3 has 15 residues. The V and J ends lost 3 bases and 8 bases, in that order; junction bases with no gene match: 12. CDR3 DNA: TGTGCCAGCAGTGAGTGGTCCCGACAGGGCGGGGGCTACACCTTC. It translates to CASSEWSRQGGGYTF.

The rearrangement links TRBV27 to TRBJ2-7; unclear D gene. CDR1 is MNHEY, CDR2 SMNVEV, per germline (reference sequence). The V end lost 5 bases, the J end lost 1 base, and 18 bases lay between the germline ends. The CDR3 consists of 16 residues. The CDR3: CASSPSVGSRSYEQYF. The CDR3 coding sequence is TGTGCCAGCAGTCCATCCGTGGGTAGCAGATCCTACGAGCAGTACTTC.

This chain uses TRBV4-3 with TRBJ2-4; tentative D call: TRBD1 (6 bases). The CDR3 extends over 12 amino acids. Germline loops: CDR1 LGHNA, CDR2 YSLEER. V was clipped by 3 bases and J by 7 bases, with 7 bases between them. DNA of the CDR3: TGCGCCAGCAGCCACCAGGGGAACATTCAGTACTTC. Amino acid sequence: CASSHQGNIQYF.

This clone was seen a single time. The chain employs TRBV14 and TRBJ1-2; 7 bases match TRBD1. The V segment lost 4 bases and the J segment 8 bases; nucleotides outside the gene matches: 13. In germline, CDR1 is SGHDN, CDR2 FVKESK. The CDR3 contains 15 residues. CDR3 region: CASSPQRQGIKGYTF. In DNA, the CDR3 is TGTGCCAGCAGCCCCCAAAGACAGGGAATCAAAGGCTACACCTTC.